Listed below are T cell receptor beta chains from one sample, sequenced in a study of CD8 T cells in ankylosing spondylitis. TCRdb analysed the 5' RACE reads with MiXCR anew, one entry per CDR3 protein. The sample carries 250,000 or so distinct CDR3 sequences, 20% to 30% recorded once. Sequencing used blood, either unsorted or a sorted T cell fraction (not recorded which). Source of these receptors: a male donor with ankylosing spondylitis or in good health (not recorded which). Each CDR3 is given with its conserved first and last residue. The order of the fields is clone size, J gene, D gene, V gene, CDR3 protein, CDR3 DNA. A D gene is named only where the DNA matches it firmly. Clone size, where shown, is once, few, many, or a class for clones that have expanded.

few TRBJ2-3 . TRBV30 CAWNARGDTQYF TGTGCCTGGAACGCTAGGGGAGATACGCAGTATTTT
. TRBJ1-5 . TRBV2 CASGGGGQPQHF TGTGCCAGCGGTGGGGGTGGTCAGCCCCAGCATTTT
. TRBJ2-3 . TRBV29-1 CSAVGTQRSTDTQYF TGCAGCGCCGTGGGGACCCAGAGAAGCACAGATACGCAGTATTTT
many TRBJ2-7 . TRBV7-7 CASSLEAGKAYEQYF TGTGCTAGCAGCTTAGAGGCAGGGAAGGCCTACGAGCAGTACTTC
few TRBJ1-2 . TRBV4-1 CASSQDQGRGGGYTF TGCGCCAGCAGCCAAGACCAAGGCAGGGGTGGCGGCTACACCTTC
many TRBJ2-1 TRBD2 TRBV4-1 CASRGRTSGGQYNEQFF TGCGCCAGCAGGGGGAGGACTAGCGGGGGTCAATACAATGAGCAGTTCTTC
. TRBJ2-1 . TRBV12-3/TRBV12-4 CASSLRGPDEQFF TGTGCCAGCAGTTTAAGGGGTCCAGATGAGCAGTTCTTC
many TRBJ1-1 . TRBV12-3/TRBV12-4 CASPGTANTEAFF TGTGCCAGCCCCGGGACGGCCAACACTGAAGCTTTCTTT
. TRBJ2-2 . TRBV6-2/TRBV6-3 CASSYSHTGELFF TGTGCCAGCAGTTACTCCCACACCGGGGAGCTGTTTTTT
few TRBJ2-3 . TRBV20-1 CSASRLHWRGPRDTQYF TGCAGTGCTAGTCGACTTCATTGGCGGGGGCCCCGGGATACGCAGTATTTT
. TRBJ2-1 . TRBV4-1 CASSQAGGISYNEQFF TGCGCCAGCAGCCAAGCTGGAGGGATCTCCTACAATGAGCAGTTCTTC
. TRBJ2-3 . TRBV2 CASSTMPARPDTQYF TGTGCCAGCTCCACTATGCCGGCCCGCCCGGATACGCAGTATTTT
many TRBJ2-3 TRBD1 TRBV5-1 CASSWGQGLTDTQYF TGCGCCAGCAGCTGGGGACAGGGCCTCACAGATACGCAGTATTTT
few TRBJ2-3 TRBD1 TRBV20-1 CSARDGRGPTDTQYF TGCAGTGCTAGAGATGGCAGGGGGCCCACAGATACGCAGTATTTT
few TRBJ2-3 . TRBV11-1 CASSSYTVPLRNSDTQYF TGTGCCAGCAGCTCATACACGGTACCACTCAGGAACTCAGATACGCAGTATTTT
few TRBJ2-3 . TRBV6-6 CASSSLYTDTQYF TGTGCCAGCAGTTCCTTATACACAGATACGCAGTATTTT
many TRBJ2-3 . TRBV20-1 CSARDAGPRTDTQYF TGCAGTGCTAGAGATGCGGGGCCTCGCACAGATACGCAGTATTTT
. TRBJ2-3 . TRBV20-1 CSARDQVSQYF TGCAGTGCTAGAGATCAGGTTTCGCAGTATTTT
. TRBJ1-1 TRBD1 TRBV29-1 CSHSSKTGVVANTEAFF TGCAGCCATTCCTCTAAGACAGGGGTAGTGGCGAACACTGAAGCTTTCTTT
many TRBJ2-4 TRBD1 TRBV20-1 CSAVTGTGIAKNIQYF TGCAGTGCTGTTACCGGGACAGGAATTGCCAAAAACATTCAGTACTTC
few TRBJ2-3 TRBD2 TRBV29-1 CSGGRDEVDTQYF TGCAGCGGGGGGAGGGATGAAGTAGATACGCAGTATTTT
many TRBJ2-3 . TRBV10-3 CAISDTTDTQYF TGTGCCATCAGTGACACCACAGATACGCAGTATTTT
. TRBJ1-5 . TRBV20-1 CSAIGGYNQPQHF TGCAGTGCTATTGGGGGGTATAATCAGCCCCAGCATTTT
many TRBJ1-6 . TRBV29-1 CSVVEDYNSPLHF TGCAGCGTTGTTGAGGATTATAATTCACCCCTCCACTTT
many TRBJ2-7 TRBD1 TRBV6-6 CASTPGGNEQYF TGTGCCAGCACCCCAGGGGGTAACGAGCAGTACTTC
few TRBJ2-7 . TRBV12-3/TRBV12-4 CASSLDHEQYF TGTGCCAGCAGTTTAGACCACGAGCAGTACTTC
few TRBJ2-3 TRBD2 TRBV20-1 CSAQTRGGSSPQYF TGCAGTGCCCAGACCCGGGGGGGGTCGTCGCCGCAGTATTTT
many TRBJ2-3 . TRBV2 CASSEQWTQYF TGTGCCAGCAGTGAACAGTGGACGCAGTATTTT
few TRBJ1-2 . TRBV29-1 CSVEPPGAYGYTF TGCAGCGTTGAACCCCCAGGGGCCTATGGCTACACCTTC
. TRBJ1-1 . TRBV20-1 CSASGQLNTEAFF TGCAGTGCATCCGGACAGTTGAACACTGAAGCTTTCTTT
. TRBJ2-7 . TRBV11-1 CASSLFSGQYF TGTGCCAGCAGCTTATTCTCGGGGCAGTACTTC
many TRBJ2-5 . TRBV20-1 CSAEVGETQYF TGCAGTGCGGAGGTCGGAGAGACCCAGTACTTC
once TRBJ2-1 . TRBV15 CATSTGRVLREQFF TGTGCCACCAGCACGGGACGGGTCCTACGGGAGCAGTTCTTC
. TRBJ2-5 TRBD2 TRBV20-1 CSARPGGGTSGQDGTQYF TGCAGTGCTAGGCCAGGCGGAGGGACTAGCGGTCAAGATGGGACCCAGTACTTC
many TRBJ2-1 . TRBV12-3/TRBV12-4 CASSFRDREEEQFF TGTGCCAGCAGTTTCCGGGACCGGGAAGAGGAGCAGTTCTTC